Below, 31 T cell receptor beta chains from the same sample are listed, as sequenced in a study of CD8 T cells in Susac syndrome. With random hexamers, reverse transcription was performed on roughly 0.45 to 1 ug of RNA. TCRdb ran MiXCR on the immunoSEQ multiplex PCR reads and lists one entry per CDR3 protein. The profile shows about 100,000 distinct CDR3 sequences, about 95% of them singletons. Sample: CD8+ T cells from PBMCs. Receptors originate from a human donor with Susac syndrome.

CDR3 amino acids: CASTQGRGETQYF. The CDR3 nucleotides read TGTGCCAGCACTCAGGGGCGCGGAGAGACCCAGTACTTC. The chain has TRBV12-3 or TRBV12-4 and TRBJ2-5, with D maybe TRBD1 (6 bases). V lost 7 bases to trimming and J lost 4 bases, with 13 bases between them. The CDR3 length is 13 residues.

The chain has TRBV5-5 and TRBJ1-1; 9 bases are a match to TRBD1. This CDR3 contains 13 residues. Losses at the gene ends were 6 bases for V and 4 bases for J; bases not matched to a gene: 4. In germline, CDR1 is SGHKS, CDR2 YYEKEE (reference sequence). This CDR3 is CASTEGQGTEAFF. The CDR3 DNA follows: TGTGCCAGCACCGAGGGACAGGGCACTGAAGCTTTCTTT.

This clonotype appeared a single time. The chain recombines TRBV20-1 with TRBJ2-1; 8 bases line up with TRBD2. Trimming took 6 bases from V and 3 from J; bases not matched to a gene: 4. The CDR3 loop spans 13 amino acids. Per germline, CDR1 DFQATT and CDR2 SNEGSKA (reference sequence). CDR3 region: CSARGGLYNEQFF. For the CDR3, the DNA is TGCAGTGCCCGGGGGGGCCTCTACAATGAGCAGTTCTTC.

CDR3 sequence: CSVAAGGRNIQYF. DNA of the CDR3: TGCAGCGTTGCGGCAGGGGGTAGGAACATTCAGTACTTC. V is TRBV29-1 and J is TRBJ2-4; 7 bases match TRBD1. The V gene's germline CDR1 is SQVTM and CDR2 ANQGSEA. V lost 4 bases, J lost 7 bases, and 7 bases stayed unmatched. The CDR3 extends over 13 amino acids.

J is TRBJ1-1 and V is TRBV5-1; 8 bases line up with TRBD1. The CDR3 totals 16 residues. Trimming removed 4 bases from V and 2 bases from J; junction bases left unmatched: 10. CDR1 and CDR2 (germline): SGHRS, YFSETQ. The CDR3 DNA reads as TGCGCCAGCAGCCCGACAGGGGTGGTGATTAACACTGAAGCTTTCTTT. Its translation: CASSPTGVVINTEAFF. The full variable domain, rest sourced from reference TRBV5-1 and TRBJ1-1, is KAGVTQTPRYLIKTRGQQVTLSCSPISGHRSVSWYQQTPGQGLQFLFEYFSETQRNKGNFPGRFSGRQFSNSRSEMNVSTLELGDSALYLCASSPTGVVINTEAFFGQGTRLTVV.

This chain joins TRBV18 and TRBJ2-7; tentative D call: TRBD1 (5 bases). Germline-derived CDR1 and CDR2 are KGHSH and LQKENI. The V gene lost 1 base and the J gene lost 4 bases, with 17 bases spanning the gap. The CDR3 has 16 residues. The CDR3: CASSPLSGRVKYEQYF. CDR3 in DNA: TGTGCCAGCTCACCACTATCCGGCAGGGTGAAGTACGAGCAGTACTTC.

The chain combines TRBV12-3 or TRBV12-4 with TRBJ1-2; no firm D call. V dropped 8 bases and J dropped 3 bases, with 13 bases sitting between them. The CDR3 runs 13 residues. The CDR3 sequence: CASAYRTDYGYTF. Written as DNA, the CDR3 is TGTGCCAGCGCATATCGTACCGACTATGGCTACACCTTC.

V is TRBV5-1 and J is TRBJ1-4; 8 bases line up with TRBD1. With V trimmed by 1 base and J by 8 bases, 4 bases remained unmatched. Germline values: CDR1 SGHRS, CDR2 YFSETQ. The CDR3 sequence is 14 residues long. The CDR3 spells CASSLFQGAEKLFF. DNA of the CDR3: TGCGCCAGCAGCTTGTTCCAGGGGGCGGAAAAACTGTTTTTT.

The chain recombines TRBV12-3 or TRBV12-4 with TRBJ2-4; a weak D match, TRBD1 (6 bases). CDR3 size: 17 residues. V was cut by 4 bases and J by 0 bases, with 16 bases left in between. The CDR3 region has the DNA TGTGCCAGCAGTTCCGACCGGACAGCGCTAGCCAAAAACATTCAGTACTTC. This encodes CASSSDRTALAKNIQYF.

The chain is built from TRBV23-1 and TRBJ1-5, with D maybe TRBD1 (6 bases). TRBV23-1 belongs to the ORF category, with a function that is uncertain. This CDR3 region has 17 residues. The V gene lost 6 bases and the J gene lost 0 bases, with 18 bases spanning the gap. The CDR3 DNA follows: TGCGCCAGCAGCCAAGGGGGGGAAAGTTATAGCAATCAGCCCCAGCATTTT. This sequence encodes CASSQGGESYSNQPQHF.

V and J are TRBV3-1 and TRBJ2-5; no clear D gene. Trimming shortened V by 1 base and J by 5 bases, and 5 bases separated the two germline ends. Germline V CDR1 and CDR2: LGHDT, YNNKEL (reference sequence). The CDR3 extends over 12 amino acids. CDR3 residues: CASSQGPETQYF. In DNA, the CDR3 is TGTGCCAGCAGCCAAGGGCCCGAGACCCAGTACTTC.

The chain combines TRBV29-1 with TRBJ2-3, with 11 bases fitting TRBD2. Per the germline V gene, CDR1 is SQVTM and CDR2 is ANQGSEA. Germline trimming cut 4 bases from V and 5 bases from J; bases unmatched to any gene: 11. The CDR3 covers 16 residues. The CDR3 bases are TGCAGCGTTGCGATTCTAGCGGGGGGCCTGGGAGATACGCAGTATTTT. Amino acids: CSVAILAGGLGDTQYF.

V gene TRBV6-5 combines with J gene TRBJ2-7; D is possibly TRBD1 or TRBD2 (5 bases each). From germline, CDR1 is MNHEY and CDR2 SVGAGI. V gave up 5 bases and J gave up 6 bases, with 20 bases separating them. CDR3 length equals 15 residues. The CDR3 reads CASSPGTDPLGEQYF. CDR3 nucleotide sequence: TGTGCCAGCAGTCCCGGGACGGATCCCCTAGGCGAGCAGTACTTC.

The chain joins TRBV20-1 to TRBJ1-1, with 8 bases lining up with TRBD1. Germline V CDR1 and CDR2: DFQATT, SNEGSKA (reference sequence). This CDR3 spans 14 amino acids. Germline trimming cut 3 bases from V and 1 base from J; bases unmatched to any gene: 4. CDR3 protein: CSARAGTGNTEAFF. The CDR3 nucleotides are TGCAGTGCTAGGGCCGGGACAGGGAACACTGAAGCTTTCTTT.

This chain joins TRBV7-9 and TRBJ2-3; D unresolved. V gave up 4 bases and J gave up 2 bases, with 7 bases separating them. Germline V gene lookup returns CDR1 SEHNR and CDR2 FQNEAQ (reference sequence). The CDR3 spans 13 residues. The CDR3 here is CASSSDPTDTQYF. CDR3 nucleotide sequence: TGTGCCAGCAGCTCGGACCCCACAGATACGCAGTATTTT. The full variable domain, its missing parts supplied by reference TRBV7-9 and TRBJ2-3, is DTGVSQNPRHKITKRGQNVTFRCDPISEHNRLYWYRQTLGQGPEFLTYFQNEAQLEKSRLLSDRFSAERPKGSFSTLEIQRTEQGDSAMYLCASSSDPTDTQYFGPGTRLTVL.

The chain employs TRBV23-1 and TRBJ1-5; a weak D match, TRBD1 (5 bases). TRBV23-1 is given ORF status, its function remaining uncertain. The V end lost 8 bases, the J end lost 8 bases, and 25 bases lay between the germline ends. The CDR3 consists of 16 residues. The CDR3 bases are TGCGCCAGCCAGAACAGGTGGCTAGAGGTACGTAAGCCCCAGCATTTT. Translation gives CASQNRWLEVRKPQHF.

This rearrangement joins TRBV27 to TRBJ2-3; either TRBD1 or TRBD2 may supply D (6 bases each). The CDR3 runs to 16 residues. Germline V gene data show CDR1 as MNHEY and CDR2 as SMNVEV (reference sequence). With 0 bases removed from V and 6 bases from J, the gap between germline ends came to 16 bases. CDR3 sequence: CASSLSWEDRGDTQYF. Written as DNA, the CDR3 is TGTGCCAGCAGTTTATCGTGGGAGGACAGAGGGGATACGCAGTATTTT.

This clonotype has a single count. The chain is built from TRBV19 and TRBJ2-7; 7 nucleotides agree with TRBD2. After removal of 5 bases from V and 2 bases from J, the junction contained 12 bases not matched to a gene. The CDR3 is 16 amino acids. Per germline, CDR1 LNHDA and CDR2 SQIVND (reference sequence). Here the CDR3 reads CASSFYALASPYEQYF. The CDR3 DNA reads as TGTGCCAGTAGTTTCTACGCACTAGCGAGCCCCTACGAGCAGTACTTC.

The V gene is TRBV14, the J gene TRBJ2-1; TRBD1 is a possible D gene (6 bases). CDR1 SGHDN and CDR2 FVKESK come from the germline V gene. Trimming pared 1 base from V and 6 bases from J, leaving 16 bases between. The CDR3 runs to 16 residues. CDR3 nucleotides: TGTGCCAGCAGCCAAGCGTCAGGGGTCCGGGGCAATGAGCAGTTCTTC. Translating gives CASSQASGVRGNEQFF.

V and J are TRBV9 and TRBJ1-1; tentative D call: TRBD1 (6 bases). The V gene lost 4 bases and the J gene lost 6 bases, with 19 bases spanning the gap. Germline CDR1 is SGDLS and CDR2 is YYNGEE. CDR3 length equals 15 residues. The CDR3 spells CASSPGGGGEPEAFF. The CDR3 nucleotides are TGTGCCAGCAGCCCCGGTGGGGGGGGCGAGCCTGAAGCTTTCTTT. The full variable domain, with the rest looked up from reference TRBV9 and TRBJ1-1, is DSGVTQTPKHLITATGQRVTLRCSPRSGDLSVYWYQQSLDQGLQFLIQYYNGEERAKGNILERFSAQQFPDLHSELNLSSLELGDSALYFCASSPGGGGEPEAFFGQGTRLTVV.

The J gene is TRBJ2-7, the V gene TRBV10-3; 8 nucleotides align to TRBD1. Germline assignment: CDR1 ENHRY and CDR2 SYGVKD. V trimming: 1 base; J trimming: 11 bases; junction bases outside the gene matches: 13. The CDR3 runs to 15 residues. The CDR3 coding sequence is TGTGCCATCAGTGAGTTCTCGACAGGGGAGGTCGATAAGTACTTC. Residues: CAISEFSTGEVDKYF.

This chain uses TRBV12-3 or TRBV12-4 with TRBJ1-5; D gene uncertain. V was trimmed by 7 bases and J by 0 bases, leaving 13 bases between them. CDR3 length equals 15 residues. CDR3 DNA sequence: TGTGCCAGCATCTTGGGTGGGTATAGCAATCAGCCCCAGCATTTT. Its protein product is CASILGGYSNQPQHF.

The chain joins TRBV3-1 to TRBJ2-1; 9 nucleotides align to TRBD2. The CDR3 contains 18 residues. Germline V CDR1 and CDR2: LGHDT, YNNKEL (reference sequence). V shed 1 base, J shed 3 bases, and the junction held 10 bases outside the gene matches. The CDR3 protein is CASSQVQRGDPFYNEQFF. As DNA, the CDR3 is TGTGCCAGCAGCCAAGTCCAGCGGGGGGACCCCTTCTACAATGAGCAGTTCTTC.

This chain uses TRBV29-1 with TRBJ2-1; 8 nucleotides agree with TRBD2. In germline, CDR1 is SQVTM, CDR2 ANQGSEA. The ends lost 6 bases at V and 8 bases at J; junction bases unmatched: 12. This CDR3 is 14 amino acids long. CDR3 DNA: TGCAGCGTAGACAAGCGGGGGTCCCCCTATGAGCAGTTCTTC. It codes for CSVDKRGSPYEQFF.

Here the CDR3 reads CSVRENLMNTEAFF. The DNA of the CDR3 is TGCAGCGTTCGGGAAAACTTAATGAACACTGAAGCTTTCTTT. The gene calls are TRBV29-1 and TRBJ1-1; D is uncertain. Trimming left V 5 bases short and J 0 bases short, with 13 bases between. Germline assignment: CDR1 SQVTM and CDR2 ANQGSEA. The CDR3 extends over 14 amino acids.

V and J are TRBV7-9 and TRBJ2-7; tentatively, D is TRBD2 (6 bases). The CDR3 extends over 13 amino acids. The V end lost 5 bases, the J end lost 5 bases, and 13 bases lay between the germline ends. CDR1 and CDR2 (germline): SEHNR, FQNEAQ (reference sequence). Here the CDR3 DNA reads TGTGCCAGCAGCCCCCCCGGGGGAGACGAGCAGTACTTC. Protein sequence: CASSPPGGDEQYF. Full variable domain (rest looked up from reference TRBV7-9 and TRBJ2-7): DTGVSQNPRHKITKRGQNVTFRCDPISEHNRLYWYRQTLGQGPEFLTYFQNEAQLEKSRLLSDRFSAERPKGSFSTLEIQRTEQGDSAMYLCASSPPGGDEQYFGPGTRLTVT.

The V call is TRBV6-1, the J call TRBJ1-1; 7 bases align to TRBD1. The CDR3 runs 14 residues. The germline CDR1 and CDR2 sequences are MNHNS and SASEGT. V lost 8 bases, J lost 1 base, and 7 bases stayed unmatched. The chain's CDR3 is CASGRWTGNTEAFF. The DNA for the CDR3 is TGTGCCAGCGGCCGTTGGACAGGGAACACTGAAGCTTTCTTT.

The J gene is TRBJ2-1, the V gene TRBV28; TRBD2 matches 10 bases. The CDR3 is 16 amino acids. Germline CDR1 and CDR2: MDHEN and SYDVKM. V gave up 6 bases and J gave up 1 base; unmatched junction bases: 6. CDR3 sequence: CASSPSSGSSYNEQFF. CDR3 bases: TGTGCCAGCAGCCCCTCTAGCGGGAGTTCCTACAATGAGCAGTTCTTC.

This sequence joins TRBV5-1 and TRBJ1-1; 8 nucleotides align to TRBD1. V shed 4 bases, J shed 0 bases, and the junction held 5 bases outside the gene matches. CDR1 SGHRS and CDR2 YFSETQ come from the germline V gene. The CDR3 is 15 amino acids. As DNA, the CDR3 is TGCGCCAGCAGCCCCAGGACAGGGATGAACACTGAAGCTTTCTTT. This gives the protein CASSPRTGMNTEAFF.

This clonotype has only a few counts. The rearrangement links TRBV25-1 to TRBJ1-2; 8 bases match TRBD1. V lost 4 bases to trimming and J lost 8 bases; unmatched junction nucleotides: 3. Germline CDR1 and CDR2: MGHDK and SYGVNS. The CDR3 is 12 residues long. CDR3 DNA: TGTGCCAGCAGTGGGACAGGGAGAGGCTACACCTTC. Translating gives CASSGTGRGYTF.

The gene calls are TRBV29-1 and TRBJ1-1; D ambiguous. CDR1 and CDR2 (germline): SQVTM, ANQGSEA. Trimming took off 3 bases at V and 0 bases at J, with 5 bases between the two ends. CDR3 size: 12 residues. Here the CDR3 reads CSVDRMNTEAFF. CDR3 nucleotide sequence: TGCAGCGTTGACAGGATGAACACTGAAGCTTTCTTT.